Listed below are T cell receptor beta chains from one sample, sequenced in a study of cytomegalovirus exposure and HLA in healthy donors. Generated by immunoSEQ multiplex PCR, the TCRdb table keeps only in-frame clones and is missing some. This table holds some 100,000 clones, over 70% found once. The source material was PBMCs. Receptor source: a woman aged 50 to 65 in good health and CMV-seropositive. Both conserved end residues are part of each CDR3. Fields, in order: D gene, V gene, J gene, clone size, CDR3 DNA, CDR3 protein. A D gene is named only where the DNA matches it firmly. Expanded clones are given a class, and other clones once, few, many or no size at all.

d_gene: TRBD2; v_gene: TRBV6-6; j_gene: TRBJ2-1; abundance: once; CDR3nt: TGTGCCAGCAGTTCCGGACTAGCGGATAATGAGCAGTTCTTC; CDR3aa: CASSSGLADNEQFF
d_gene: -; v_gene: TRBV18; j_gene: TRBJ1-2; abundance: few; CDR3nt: TGTGCCAGCTCACCGGGGCAGAACTATGGCTACACCTTC; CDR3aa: CASSPGQNYGYTF
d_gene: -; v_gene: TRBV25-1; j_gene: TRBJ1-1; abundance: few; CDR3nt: TGTGCCAGCAGTGAATTGTCGGGAGACACTGAAGCTTTCTTT; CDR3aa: CASSELSGDTEAFF
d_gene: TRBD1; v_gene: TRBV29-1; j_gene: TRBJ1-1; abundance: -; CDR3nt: TGCAGCGTAACAGGGGAAATGAACACTGAAGCTTTCTTT; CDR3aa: CSVTGEMNTEAFF
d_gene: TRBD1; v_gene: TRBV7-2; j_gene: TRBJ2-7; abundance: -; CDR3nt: TGTGCCAGCAGCTCCACCGGGACAGGGGACTCCTACGAGCAGTACTTC; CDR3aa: CASSSTGTGDSYEQYF
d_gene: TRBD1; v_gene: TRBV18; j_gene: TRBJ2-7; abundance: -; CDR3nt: TGTGCCAGCTCACCGGGACAGGGGGCCCACGAGCAGTACTTC; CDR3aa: CASSPGQGAHEQYF
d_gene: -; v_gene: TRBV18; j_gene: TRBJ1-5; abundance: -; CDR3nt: TGTGCCAGCTCACCCGCGGACAATCAGCCCCAGCATTTT; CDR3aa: CASSPADNQPQHF
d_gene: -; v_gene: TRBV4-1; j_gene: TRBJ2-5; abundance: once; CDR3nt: TGCGCCAGCAGCCAAGTAGGAGGGCTGGGGGAAAACTTC; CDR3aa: CASSQVGGLGENF
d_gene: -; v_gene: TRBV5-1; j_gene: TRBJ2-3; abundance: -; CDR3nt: TGCGCCAGCAGCTCGACAGGAAGTAGCACAGATACGCAGTATTTT; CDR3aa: CASSSTGSSTDTQYF
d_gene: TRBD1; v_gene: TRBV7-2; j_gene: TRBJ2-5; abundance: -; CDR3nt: TGTGCCAGCAGCTCAGAGTGGGACAGGCGGGAGACCCAGTACTTC; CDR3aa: CASSSEWDRRETQYF
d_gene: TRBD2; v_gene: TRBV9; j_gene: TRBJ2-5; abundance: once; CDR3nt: TGTGCCAGCAGCCTCGAGCAGCGGGATGAGACCCAGTACTTC; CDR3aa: CASSLEQRDETQYF
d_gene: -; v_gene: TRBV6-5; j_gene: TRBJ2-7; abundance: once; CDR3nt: TGTGCCAGCAGTGCTGGACAGCTCTACGAGCAGTACTTC; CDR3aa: CASSAGQLYEQYF
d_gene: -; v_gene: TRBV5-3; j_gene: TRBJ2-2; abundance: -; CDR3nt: TGTGCCAGAAGCGTGGTGTCGGGAACCGGGGAGCTGTTTTTT; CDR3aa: CARSVVSGTGELFF
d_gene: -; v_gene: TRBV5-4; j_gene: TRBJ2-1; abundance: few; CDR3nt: TGTGCCAGCAGCTTGGGGGCTAGCGAGAGCTCCTACAATGAGCAGTTCTTC; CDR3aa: CASSLGASESSYNEQFF
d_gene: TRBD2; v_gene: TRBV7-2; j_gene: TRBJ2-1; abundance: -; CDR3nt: TGTGCCAGCAGCTTAGTAGTTCTGGCTAGCGGGAGTTCCTACAATGAGCAGTTCTTC; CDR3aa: CASSLVVLASGSSYNEQFF
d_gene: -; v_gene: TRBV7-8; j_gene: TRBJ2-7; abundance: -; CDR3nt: TGTGCCAGCAGCTTGGGGAGCCGGACTGAGACATTCTACGAGCAGTACTTC; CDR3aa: CASSLGSRTETFYEQYF
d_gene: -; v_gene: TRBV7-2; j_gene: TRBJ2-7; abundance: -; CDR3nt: TGTGCCAGCAGCATCGCTAGCTCGGGTACCTACGAGCAGTACTTC; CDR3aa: CASSIASSGTYEQYF
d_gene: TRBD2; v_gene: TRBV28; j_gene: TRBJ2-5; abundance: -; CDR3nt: TGTGCCAGCAGTCCCGGGGGGAACCAAGAGACCCAGTACTTC; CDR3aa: CASSPGGNQETQYF
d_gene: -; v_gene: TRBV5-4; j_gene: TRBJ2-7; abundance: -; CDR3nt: TGTGCCAGCAGCTCTCAGGGGAACTCCTACGAGCAGTACTTC; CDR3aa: CASSSQGNSYEQYF
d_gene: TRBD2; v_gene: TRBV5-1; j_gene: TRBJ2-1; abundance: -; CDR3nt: TGCGCCAGCAGCTTGCTGCGTCCATTAAAGCCGGGACTAGCGGCCAATGAGCCGTTCTTC; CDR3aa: CASSLLRPLKPGLAANEPFF
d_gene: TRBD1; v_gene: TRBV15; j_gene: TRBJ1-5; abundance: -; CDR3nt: TGTGCCACCAGCAGGACAGGGGGCGGAGGCAATCAGCCCCAGCATTTT; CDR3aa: CATSRTGGGGNQPQHF
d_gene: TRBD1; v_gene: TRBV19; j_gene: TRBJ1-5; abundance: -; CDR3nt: TGTGCCAGTAGTTTGGGACAGGGAGGCAATCAGCCCCAGCATTTT; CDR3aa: CASSLGQGGNQPQHF
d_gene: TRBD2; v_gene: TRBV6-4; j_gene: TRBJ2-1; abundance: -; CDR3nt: TGTGCCAGCAGTGATGGCGGGGGGGGCTACAATGAGCAGTTCTTC; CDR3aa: CASSDGGGGYNEQFF
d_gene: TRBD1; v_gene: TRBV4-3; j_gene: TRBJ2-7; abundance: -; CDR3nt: TGCGCCAGCAGCCAAGGAGGGGGACAGGGGGCATCAGTGGAGCAGTACTTC; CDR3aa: CASSQGGGQGASVEQYF
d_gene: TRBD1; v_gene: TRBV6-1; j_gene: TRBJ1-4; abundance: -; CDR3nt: TGTGCCAGCAGACAGGGGACGGCTAATGAAAAACTGTTTTTT; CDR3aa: CASRQGTANEKLFF
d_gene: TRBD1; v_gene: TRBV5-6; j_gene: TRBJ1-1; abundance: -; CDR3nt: TGTGCCAGCAGCACCACCGGGACAGCCAACACTGAAGCTTTCTTT; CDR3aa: CASSTTGTANTEAFF
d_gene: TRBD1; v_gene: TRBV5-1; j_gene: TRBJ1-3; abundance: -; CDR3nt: TGCGCCAGCAGCTCCCCAGGACAGGGTCCCTCTGGAAACACCATATATTTT; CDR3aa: CASSSPGQGPSGNTIYF
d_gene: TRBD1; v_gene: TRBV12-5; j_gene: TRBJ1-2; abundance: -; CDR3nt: TGTGCTAGTGGTTTGGGACAGGGGGCGCAGGTCTATGGCTACACCTTC; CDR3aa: CASGLGQGAQVYGYTF
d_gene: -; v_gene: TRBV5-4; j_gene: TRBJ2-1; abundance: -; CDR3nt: TGTGCCAGCAGCTTGGGGCGAACAGAGAACAATGAGCAGTTCTTC; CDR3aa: CASSLGRTENNEQFF
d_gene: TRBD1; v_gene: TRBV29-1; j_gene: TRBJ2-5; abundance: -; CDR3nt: TGCAGCGTTGAAGAGACAGGGCTGTCCCAAGAGACCCAGTACTTC; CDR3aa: CSVEETGLSQETQYF
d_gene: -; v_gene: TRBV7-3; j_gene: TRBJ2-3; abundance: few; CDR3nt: TGTGCCAGCAGCTTATTCGGAGGGCCGCTTGATACGCAGTATTTT; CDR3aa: CASSLFGGPLDTQYF
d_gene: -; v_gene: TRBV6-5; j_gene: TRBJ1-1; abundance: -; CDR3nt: TGTGCCAGCAGTTATCATGGCGGGGGAAACACTGAAGCTTTCTTT; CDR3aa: CASSYHGGGNTEAFF
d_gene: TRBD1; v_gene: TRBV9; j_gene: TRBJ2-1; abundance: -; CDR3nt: TGTGCCAGCAGCGTAGGGGCAGGGGGTATCAATGAGCAGTTCTTC; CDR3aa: CASSVGAGGINEQFF
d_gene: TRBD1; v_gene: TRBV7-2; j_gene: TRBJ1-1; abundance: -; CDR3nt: TGTGCCAGCAGCGATAGGGACAGATTGAACACTGAAGCTTTCTTT; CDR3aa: CASSDRDRLNTEAFF
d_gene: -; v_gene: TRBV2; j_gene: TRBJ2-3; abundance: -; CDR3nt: TGTGCCAGCAGTGAGATTGCGGCTAGCACAGATACGCAGTATTTT; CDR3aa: CASSEIAASTDTQYF
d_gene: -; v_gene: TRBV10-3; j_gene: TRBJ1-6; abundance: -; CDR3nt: TGTGCCATCAGTGAGCTAGGCAGTTCTAATTCACCCCTCCACTTT; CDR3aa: CAISELGSSNSPLHF
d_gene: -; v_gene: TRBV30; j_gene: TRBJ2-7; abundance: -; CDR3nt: TGTGCCTGGAGTATTGACAGGACGACTACCTACGAGCAGTACTTC; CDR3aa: CAWSIDRTTTYEQYF
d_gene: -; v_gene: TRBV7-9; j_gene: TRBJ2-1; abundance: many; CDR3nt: TGTGCCAGCAGCTTGAGCGGAAAGCAGTTCTTC; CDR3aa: CASSLSGKQFF
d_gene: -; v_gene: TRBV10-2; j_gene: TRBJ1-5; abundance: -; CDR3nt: TGCGCCAGTAGTAACAGGGATCAGCCCCAGCATTTT; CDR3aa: CASSNRDQPQHF
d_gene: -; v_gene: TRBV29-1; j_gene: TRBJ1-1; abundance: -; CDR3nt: TGCAGCGTAGAGGGAGGGCCAGCTTTCTTT; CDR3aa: CSVEGGPAFF
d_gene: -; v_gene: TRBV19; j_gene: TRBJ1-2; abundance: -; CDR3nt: TGTGCCAGTCGCGAACAGCAGGAAAGTGGCTACACCTTC; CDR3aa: CASREQQESGYTF